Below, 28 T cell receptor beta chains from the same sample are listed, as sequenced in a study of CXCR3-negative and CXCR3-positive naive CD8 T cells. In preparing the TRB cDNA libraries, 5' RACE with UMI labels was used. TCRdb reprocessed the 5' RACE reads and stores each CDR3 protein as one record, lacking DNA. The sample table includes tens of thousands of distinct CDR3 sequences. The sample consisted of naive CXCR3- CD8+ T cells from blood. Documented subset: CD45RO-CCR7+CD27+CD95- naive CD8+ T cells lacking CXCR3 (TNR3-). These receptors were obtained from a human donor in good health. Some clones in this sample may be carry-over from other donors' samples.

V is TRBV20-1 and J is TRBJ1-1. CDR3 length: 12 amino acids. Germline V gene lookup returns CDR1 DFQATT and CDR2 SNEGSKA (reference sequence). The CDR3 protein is CSASWVATEAFF.

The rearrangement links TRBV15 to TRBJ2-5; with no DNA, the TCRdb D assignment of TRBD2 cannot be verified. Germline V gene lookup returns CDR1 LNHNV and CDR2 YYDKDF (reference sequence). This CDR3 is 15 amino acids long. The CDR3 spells CATSKATSGAETQYF.

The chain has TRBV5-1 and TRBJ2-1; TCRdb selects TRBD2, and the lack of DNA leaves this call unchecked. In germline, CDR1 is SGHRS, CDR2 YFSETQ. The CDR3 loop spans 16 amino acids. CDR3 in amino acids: CASSGRLAGGLDEQFF.

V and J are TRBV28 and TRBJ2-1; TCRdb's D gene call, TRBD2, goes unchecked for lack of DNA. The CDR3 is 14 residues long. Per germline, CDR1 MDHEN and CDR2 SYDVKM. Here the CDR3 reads CASSLLTGTPEQFF. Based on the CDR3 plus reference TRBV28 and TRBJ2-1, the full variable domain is DVKVTQSSRYLVKRTGEKVFLECVQDMDHENMFWYRQDPGLGLRLIYFSYDVKMKEKGDIPEGYSVSREKKERFSLILESASTNQTSMYLCASSLLTGTPEQFFGPGTRLTVL.

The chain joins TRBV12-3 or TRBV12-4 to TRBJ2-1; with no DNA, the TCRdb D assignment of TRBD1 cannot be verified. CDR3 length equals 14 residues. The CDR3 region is CASSEGGPENEQFF.

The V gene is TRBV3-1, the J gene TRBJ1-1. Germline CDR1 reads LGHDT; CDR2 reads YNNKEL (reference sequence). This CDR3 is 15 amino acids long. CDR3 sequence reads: CASSQGPGLATEAFF. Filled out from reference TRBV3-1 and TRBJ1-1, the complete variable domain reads DTAVSQTPKYLVTQMGNDKSIKCEQNLGHDTMYWYKQDSKKFLKIMFSYNNKELIINETVPNRFSPKSPDKAHLNLHINSLELGDSAVYFCASSQGPGLATEAFFGQGTRLTVV.

The chain's CDR3 is CASSLPSGTALNNEQFF. The V and J genes are TRBV7-6 and TRBJ2-1; TCRdb returns TRBD1, unconfirmable since there is no DNA. The CDR3 extends over 17 amino acids. Germline V gene data show CDR1 as SGHVS and CDR2 as FNYEAQ.

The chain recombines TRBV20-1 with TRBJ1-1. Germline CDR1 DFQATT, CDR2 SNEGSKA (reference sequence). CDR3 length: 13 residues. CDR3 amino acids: CSASFTENTEAFF.

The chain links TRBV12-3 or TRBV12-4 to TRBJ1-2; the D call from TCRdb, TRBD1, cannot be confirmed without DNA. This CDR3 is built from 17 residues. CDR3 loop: CASTATQGGLTNYGYTF.

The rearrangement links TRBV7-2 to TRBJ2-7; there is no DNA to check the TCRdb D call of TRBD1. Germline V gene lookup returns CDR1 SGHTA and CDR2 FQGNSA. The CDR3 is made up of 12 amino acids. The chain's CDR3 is CASSLTGGEQYF.

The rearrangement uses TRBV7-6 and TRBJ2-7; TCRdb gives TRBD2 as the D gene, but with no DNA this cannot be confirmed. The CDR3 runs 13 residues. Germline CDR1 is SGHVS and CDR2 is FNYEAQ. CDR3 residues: CASSLKGGDEQYF.

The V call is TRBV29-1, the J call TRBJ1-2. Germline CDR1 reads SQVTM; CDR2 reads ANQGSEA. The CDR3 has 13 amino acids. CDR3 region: CSAPLPATDGYTF.

CDR3 loop: CSVDRPDYLETQYF. This sequence joins TRBV29-1 and TRBJ2-5. Germline CDR1 and CDR2: SQVTM and ANQGSEA. This CDR3 contains 14 residues.

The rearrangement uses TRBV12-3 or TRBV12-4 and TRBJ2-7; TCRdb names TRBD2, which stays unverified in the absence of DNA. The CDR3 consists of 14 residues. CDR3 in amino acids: CASSSGLARGEQYF.

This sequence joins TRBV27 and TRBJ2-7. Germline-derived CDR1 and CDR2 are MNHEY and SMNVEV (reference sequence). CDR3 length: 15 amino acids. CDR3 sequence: CASSYKLSAYYEQYF.

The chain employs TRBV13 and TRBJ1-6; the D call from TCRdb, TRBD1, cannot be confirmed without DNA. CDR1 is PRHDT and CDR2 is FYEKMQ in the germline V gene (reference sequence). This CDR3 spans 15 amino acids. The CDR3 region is CASSLGSRDGSPLHF.

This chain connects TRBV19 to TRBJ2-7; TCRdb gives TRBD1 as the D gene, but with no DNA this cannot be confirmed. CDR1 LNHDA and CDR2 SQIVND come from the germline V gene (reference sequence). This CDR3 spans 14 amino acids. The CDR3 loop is CASSIRGRTHEQYF.

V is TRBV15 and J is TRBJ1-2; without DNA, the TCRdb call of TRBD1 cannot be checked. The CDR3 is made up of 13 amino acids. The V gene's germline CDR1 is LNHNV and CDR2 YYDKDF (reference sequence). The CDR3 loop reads CATSPDHRGGYTF. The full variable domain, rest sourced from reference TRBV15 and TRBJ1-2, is DAMVIQNPRYQVTQFGKPVTLSCSQTLNHNVMYWYQQKSSQAPKLLFHYYDKDFNNEADTPDNFQSRRPNTSFCFLDIRSPGLGDTAMYLCATSPDHRGGYTFGSGTRLTVV.

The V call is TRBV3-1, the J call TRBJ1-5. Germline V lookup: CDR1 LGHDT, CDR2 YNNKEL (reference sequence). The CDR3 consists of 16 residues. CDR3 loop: CASSPDIRAGNQPQHF.

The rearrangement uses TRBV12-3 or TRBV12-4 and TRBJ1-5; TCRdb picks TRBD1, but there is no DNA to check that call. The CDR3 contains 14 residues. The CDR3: CASSLAETVWPQHF.

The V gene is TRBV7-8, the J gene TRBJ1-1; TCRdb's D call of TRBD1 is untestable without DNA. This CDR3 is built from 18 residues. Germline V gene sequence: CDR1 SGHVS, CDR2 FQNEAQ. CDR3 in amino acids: CASSLADLGGRLNTEAFF. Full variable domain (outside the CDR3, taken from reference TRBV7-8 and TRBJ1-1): GAGVSQSPRYKVAKRGQDVALRCDPISGHVSLFWYQQALGQGPEFLTYFQNEAQLDKSGLPSDRFFAERPEGSVSTLKIQRTQQEDSAVYLCASSLADLGGRLNTEAFFGQGTRLTVV.

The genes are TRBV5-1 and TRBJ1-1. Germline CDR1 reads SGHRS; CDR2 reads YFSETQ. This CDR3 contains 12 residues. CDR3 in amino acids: CASSRGGAEAFF. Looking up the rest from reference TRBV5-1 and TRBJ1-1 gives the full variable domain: KAGVTQTPRYLIKTRGQQVTLSCSPISGHRSVSWYQQTPGQGLQFLFEYFSETQRNKGNFPGRFSGRQFSNSRSEMNVSTLELGDSALYLCASSRGGAEAFFGQGTRLTVV.

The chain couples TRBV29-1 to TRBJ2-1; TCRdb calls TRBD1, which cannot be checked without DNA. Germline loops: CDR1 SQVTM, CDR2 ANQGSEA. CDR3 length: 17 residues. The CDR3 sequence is CSVEGGQAAASYNEQFF.

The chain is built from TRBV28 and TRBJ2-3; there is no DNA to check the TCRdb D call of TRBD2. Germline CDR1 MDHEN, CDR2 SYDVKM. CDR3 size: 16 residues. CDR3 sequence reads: CASSNIAGANTDTQYF. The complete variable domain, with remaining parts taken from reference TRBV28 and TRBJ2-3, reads DVKVTQSSRYLVKRTGEKVFLECVQDMDHENMFWYRQDPGLGLRLIYFSYDVKMKEKGDIPEGYSVSREKKERFSLILESASTNQTSMYLCASSNIAGANTDTQYFGPGTRLTVL.

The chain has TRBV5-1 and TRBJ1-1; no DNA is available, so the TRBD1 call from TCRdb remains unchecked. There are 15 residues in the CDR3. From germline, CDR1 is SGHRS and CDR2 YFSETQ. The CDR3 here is CASSFTGRQNTEAFF.

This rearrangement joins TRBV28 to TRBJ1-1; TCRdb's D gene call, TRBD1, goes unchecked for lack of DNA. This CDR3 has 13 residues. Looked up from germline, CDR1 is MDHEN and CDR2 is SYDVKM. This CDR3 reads CASSRQGPSEAFF.

The CDR3 region is CSARQGSGNTIYF. The rearrangement links TRBV20-1 to TRBJ1-3. CDR1 DFQATT and CDR2 SNEGSKA come from the germline V gene (reference sequence). The CDR3 length is 13 residues.

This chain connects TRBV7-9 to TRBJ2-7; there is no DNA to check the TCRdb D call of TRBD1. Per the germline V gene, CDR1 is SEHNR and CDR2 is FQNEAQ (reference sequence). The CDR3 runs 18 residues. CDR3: CASSSSRSGDGGGYEQYF.